Sequencing of this TCR beta chain was carried out in a study of blood T cell repertoires in COVID-19. The CDR3 length is 15 residues. The ends lost 5 bases at V and 2 bases at J; junction bases unmatched: 3. Germline assignment: CDR1 MDHEN and CDR2 SYDVKM. This table comes from immunoSEQ multiplex PCR, and its TCRdb copy is limited to in-frame clones, with some not included. The repertoire has 260,000 or so clones, 82% of them found once; the top ten carry about 4.5%. The chain recombines TRBV28 with TRBJ1-6; 7 bases agree with TRBD1. The sequenced sample was peripheral blood. This sequence originates from a woman in her 70s with acute or convalescent COVID-19. The CDR3 coding sequence is TGTGCCAGCAGTCCTGGACAGGCCTATAATTCACCCCTCCACTTT. The encoded protein is CASSPGQAYNSPLHF.